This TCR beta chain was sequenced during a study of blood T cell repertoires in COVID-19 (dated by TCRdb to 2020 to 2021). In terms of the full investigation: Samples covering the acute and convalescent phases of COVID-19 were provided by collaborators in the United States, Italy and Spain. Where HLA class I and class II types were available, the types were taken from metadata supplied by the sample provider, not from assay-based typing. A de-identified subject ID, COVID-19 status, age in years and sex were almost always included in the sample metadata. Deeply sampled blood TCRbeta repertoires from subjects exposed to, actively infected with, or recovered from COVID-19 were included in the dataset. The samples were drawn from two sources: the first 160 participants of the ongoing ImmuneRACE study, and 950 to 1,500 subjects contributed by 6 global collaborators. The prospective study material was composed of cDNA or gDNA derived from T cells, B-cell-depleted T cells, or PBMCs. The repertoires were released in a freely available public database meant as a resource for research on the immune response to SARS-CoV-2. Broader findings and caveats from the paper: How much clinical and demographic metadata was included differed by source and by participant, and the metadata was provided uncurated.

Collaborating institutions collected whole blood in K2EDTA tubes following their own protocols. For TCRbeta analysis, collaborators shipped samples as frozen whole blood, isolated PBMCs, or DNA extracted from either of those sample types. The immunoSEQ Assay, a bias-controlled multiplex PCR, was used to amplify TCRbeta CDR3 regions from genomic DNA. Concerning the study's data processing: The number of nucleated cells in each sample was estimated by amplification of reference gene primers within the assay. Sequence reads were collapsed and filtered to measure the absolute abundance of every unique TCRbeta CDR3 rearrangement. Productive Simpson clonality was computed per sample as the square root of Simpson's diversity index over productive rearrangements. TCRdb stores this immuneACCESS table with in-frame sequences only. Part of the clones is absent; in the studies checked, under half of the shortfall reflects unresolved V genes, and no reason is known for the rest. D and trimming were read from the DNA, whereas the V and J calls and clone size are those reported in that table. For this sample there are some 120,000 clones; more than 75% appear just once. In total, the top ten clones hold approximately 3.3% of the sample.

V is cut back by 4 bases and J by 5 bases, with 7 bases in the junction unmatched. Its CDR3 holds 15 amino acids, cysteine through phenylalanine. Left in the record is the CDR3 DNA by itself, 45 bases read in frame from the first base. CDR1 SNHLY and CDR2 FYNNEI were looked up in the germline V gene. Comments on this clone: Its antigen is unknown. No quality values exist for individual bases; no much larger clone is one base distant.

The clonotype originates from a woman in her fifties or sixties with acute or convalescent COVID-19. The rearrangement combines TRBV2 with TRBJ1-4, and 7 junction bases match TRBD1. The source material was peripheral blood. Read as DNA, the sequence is TGTGCCAGCAGTGCGCCGGGACAGCCCAATGAAAAACTGTTTTTT. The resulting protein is CASSAPGQPNEKLFF.